Below, 5 T cell receptor beta chains from the same sample are listed, as sequenced in a study of CD8 T cells in Susac syndrome (dated by TCRdb to between 2018 and 2020). Library preparation employed the immunoSEQ multiplex PCR assay. RNA was extracted using the RNeasy kit, and roughly 0.5 to 1 microgram was reverse transcribed with random hexamers. The raw public reads went through TCRdb reprocessing: fastp at Q25, MiXCR clone calling, in-frame beta chains kept. Rows are combined by CDR3 protein, so each entry shows the most common genes and DNA. Recorded for this sample are 75,000 or so distinct CDR3 sequences; approximately 95% of them occurred a single time. The ten largest clones add up to approximately 0.9% of the sample. The material sequenced was CD8+ T cells from PBMCs. The source is a human donor with Susac syndrome.

The V and J genes are TRBV27 and TRBJ2-4; D could derive from TRBD1 or TRBD2 (5 bases each). Germline V lookup: CDR1 MNHEY, CDR2 SMNVEV (reference sequence). The CDR3 has 12 amino acids. Trimming cost V 3 bases and J 9 bases, with 9 bases left between them. This CDR3 reads CASSLGGGIQYF. Here the CDR3 DNA reads TGTGCCAGCAGTTTGGGTGGGGGCATTCAGTACTTC.

The chain couples TRBV27 to TRBJ2-2; D not resolved. V was clipped by 8 bases and J by 3 bases, with 4 bases between them. The CDR3 has 11 amino acids. Germline V gene data show CDR1 as MNHEY and CDR2 as SMNVEV (reference sequence). CDR3 sequence: CASRYTGELFF. In nucleotides, the CDR3 is TGTGCCAGCCGTTACACCGGGGAGCTGTTTTTT.

In DNA form, the CDR3 reads TGCAGCGTTGAAGGAGTAGCGGGGGAGGGAGATACGCAGTATTTT. Its protein product is CSVEGVAGEGDTQYF. The chain uses TRBV29-1 and TRBJ2-3; 9 nucleotides match TRBD2. CDR3 length equals 15 residues. Trimming took 1 base from V and 5 from J; bases not matched to a gene: 7. The V gene's germline CDR1 is SQVTM and CDR2 ANQGSEA.

V and J are TRBV19 and TRBJ1-2, with 7 bases aligning to TRBD1. The V gene end was trimmed by 7 bases and the J gene end by 4 bases; junction bases not matched to a gene: 15. Germline V gene data show CDR1 as LNHDA and CDR2 as SQIVND (reference sequence). The CDR3 extends over 16 amino acids. As DNA, the CDR3 is TGTGCCAGTACCCTCCCGGGAACAGGGGATGGCTATGGCTACACCTTC. It yields the protein CASTLPGTGDGYGYTF.

The V call is TRBV27, the J call TRBJ1-5, with no clear D. The V end lost 7 bases, the J end lost 1 base, and 26 bases lay between the germline ends. Germline V CDR1 and CDR2: MNHEY, SMNVEV (reference sequence). This CDR3 has 19 residues. CDR3: CASTVPTRSSDGSNQPQHF. The CDR3 coding sequence is TGTGCCAGCACGGTCCCAACCCGGTCCTCGGACGGAAGCAATCAGCCCCAGCATTTT.